This TCR beta chain was recovered during a study of cytomegalovirus exposure and HLA in healthy donors. Study-level points and caveats: Later analysis identified a missense DCLRE1C variant that was linked to TCR beta V- and J-gene trimming.

The germline V gene encodes CDR1 LNHDA and CDR2 SQIVND (reference sequence). The CDR3 is 11 amino acids. V was clipped by 8 bases and J by 8 bases, with 12 bases between them. The donors comprised healthy bone marrow donors. The PCR contained 60 Vbeta and 13 Jbeta primers. TCRdb keeps only in-frame clones here, not all; method: immunoSEQ multiplex PCR. The table shows more than 80,000 clones, with about 80% occurring only once. A note on this clone: Its cognate antigen is unknown.

V gene TRBV19 combines with J gene TRBJ1-1; D is unresolved. The sample consisted of PBMCs. This clonotype was sampled from a female donor in good health and CMV-seropositive. The CDR3 region is CASFEALEAFF. Here the CDR3 DNA reads TGTGCCAGTTTTGAGGCACTAGAAGCTTTCTTT.